This T cell receptor beta chain was sequenced during a study of blood T cell repertoires in COVID-19 (TCRdb year 2020). As for the study more broadly: Samples covering the acute and convalescent phases of COVID-19 were provided by collaborators in the United States, Italy and Spain. Deeply sampled blood TCRbeta repertoires from subjects exposed to, actively infected with, or recovered from COVID-19 were included in the dataset. Samples were obtained from the ongoing ImmuneRACE study (first 160 participants) and from about 1,300 subjects provided by 6 global collaborators. The repertoires were released in a freely available public database intended as a resource for research on the immune response to SARS-CoV-2. Nearly every sample came with metadata listing a de-identified subject ID, COVID-19 status, age in years and sex. The material from the prospective study consisted of cDNA or gDNA derived from T cells, B-cell-depleted T cells, or PBMCs. HLA class I and class II types, where available, came from metadata supplied by the sample provider rather than from assay-based typing. Findings and caveats that apply to the study as a whole: The amount of clinical and demographic metadata varied by source and participant and was provided uncurated.

TCRbeta CDR3 regions were amplified from genomic DNA using the immunoSEQ Assay, a bias-controlled multiplex PCR. The authors' analysis ran thus. The number of nucleated cells in each sample was estimated from the amplification of reference gene primers within the assay. To quantify the absolute abundance of each unique TCRbeta CDR3 rearrangement, sequence reads were collapsed and filtered. For each sample, productive Simpson clonality was calculated as the square root of Simpson's diversity index over productive rearrangements. TCRdb limited this immuneACCESS table to in-frame rearrangements with V and J called. A share of clones is missing; checked studies link under half to unresolved V genes, and the rest is unexplained. For V, J and clone size, that table is used; D and trimming come from the DNA. The sample table shows 200,000 to 250,000 clones, and around four fifths are seen once. Roughly 4% of the sample rests with the top ten.

CDR1 MNHEY and CDR2 SVGAGI were looked up in the germline V gene. Including cysteine and phenylalanine, the CDR3 has 14 amino acids. Only the CDR3 portion is preserved as DNA: 42 bases, with reading frame beginning at the first base. The germline ends are 15 bases apart after V is trimmed by 4 bases and J by 9 bases. Concerning this clone itself: It lacks a known antigen. The input lacks base qualities; no much larger clone sits a single base away.

Each collaborating institution followed its own protocols to collect whole blood in K2EDTA tubes. For TCRbeta analysis, collaborators shipped samples in one of three forms: frozen whole blood, isolated PBMCs, or DNA extracted from either of those sample types. The TCR sequence derives from a woman between 40 and 55 years old with active or convalescent COVID-19. The sequence links TRBV6-5 to TRBJ1-4; tentative D gene TRBD1, with 6 bases matching. The sequenced material came from peripheral blood. The DNA sequence is as follows: TGTGCCAGCAGTTCCCTACGTCAGGGGAAAAAACTGTTTTTT. The encoded protein is CASSSLRQGKKLFF.